The T cell receptor (beta chain) described here comes from a study of T cell clonotyping in hematopoietic cell transplantation. This clone was observed a single time. The table came from immunoSEQ multiplex PCR; TCRdb's copy has only in-frame clones and leaves some out. The data contain about 29,000 clones, roughly 80% of them seen just once; the ten biggest clones take up 6.8%. Time point noted: recipient sample about 28 days before transplant, after cytoreduction. The clonotype comes from a young woman with chronic myeloid leukemia. Some clones in this sample may be carry-over from other donors' samples. The sequencing here drew on peripheral blood mononuclear cells, taken before stem cell transplant.

The CDR3 region has the DNA TGTGCCAGCAGCTTAGAACGGCGGGGGGGCACAGATACGCAGTATTTT. Translation: CASSLERRGGTDTQYF. The chain employs TRBV7-6 and TRBJ2-3, with 8 bases fitting TRBD2. Trimming at V came to 1 base and at J to 1 base, leaving 4 bases not matched to a gene. Germline loops: CDR1 SGHVS, CDR2 FNYEAQ. This CDR3 is 16 amino acids long.